This entry concerns a single T cell receptor (beta chain). Its antigen is not identified. The CDR3 extends over 12 amino acids. The germline V and J ends were trimmed by 5 bases and 3 bases, with 8 bases remaining between them. Germline-derived CDR1 and CDR2 are SNHLY and FYNNEI. The data are from a study of CD8 T cells in ankylosing spondylitis. General study points: A motif of 7 to 9 highly homologous TCR beta variants was seen as apparently characteristic of ankylosing spondylitis blood. Certain motif variants had earlier appeared in reactive arthritis synovial fluid and blood.

Using its own MiXCR run on the 5' RACE reads, TCRdb lists one record per CDR3 protein. Of some 200,000 distinct CDR3 sequences in the sample, about 13% were seen once. The V gene is TRBV2, the J gene TRBJ2-7; no firm D call. This clonotype was obtained from a male donor with ankylosing spondylitis or in good health (not recorded which). Specimen: blood, either unsorted or a sorted T cell fraction (not recorded which). CDR3 DNA: TGTGCCAGCAGTACTGGGAACTACGAGCAGTACTTC. It codes for CASSTGNYEQYF.